This T cell receptor beta chain was recorded in a study of cytomegalovirus exposure and HLA in healthy donors. Trimming took 8 bases from V and 3 from J; bases not matched to a gene: 0. CDR1 WSHSY and CDR2 SAAADI come from the germline V gene. CDR3 length: 12 amino acids. The data were produced by immunoSEQ multiplex PCR, yet TCRdb's version contains in-frame clones alone and is incomplete. In the table there are more than 95,000 clones, approximately 94% of which are singletons. What was sequenced was PBMCs. The sequence was collected from a man between 18 and 29 years old in good health and CMV-seronegative. This chain uses TRBV10-2 with TRBJ2-1, with 8 bases matching TRBD1. CDR3 sequence: CASGQGYNEQFF. As DNA, the CDR3 is TGCGCCAGCGGACAGGGCTACAATGAGCAGTTCTTC.